Below are 16 T cell receptor beta chains sequenced from a single sample in a study of blood T cells in healthy people across ages. A sample-barcoded 5' primer and a J-beta primer mix were used in a second PCR of roughly 6 to 11 cycles. TCRdb reanalysed the 5' RACE reads using MiXCR and keeps one entry per CDR3 protein. The data hold roughly 730,000 distinct CDR3 sequences, with roughly three fifths observed a single time. The specimen sequenced was blood. Receptors originate from a man in his forties or fifties in good health.

J is TRBJ2-7 and V is TRBV28; D ambiguous. This CDR3 has 12 amino acids. CDR1 MDHEN and CDR2 SYDVKM come from the germline V gene. V shed 4 bases and J shed 2 bases, with 6 bases lying between them. DNA for the CDR3: TGTGCCAGCAGTTATACAGCCTACGAGCAGTACTTC. It translates to CASSYTAYEQYF.

The V and J genes are TRBV3-1 and TRBJ2-5; D not certain. Per the germline V gene, CDR1 is LGHDT and CDR2 is YNNKEL (reference sequence). The CDR3 is 14 amino acids. V lost 1 base and J lost 11, with 17 bases in between. Written as DNA, the CDR3 is TGTGCCAGCAGCCAAGCACCTCTAGTTAATGAGCAGTACTTC. Translating it yields CASSQAPLVNEQYF.

This clonotype has only a few counts. The V and J genes are TRBV27 and TRBJ2-3; TRBD1 matches 8 bases. V trimming: 4 bases; J trimming: 6 bases; junction bases outside the gene matches: 21. This CDR3 has 19 residues. CDR1 is MNHEY and CDR2 is SMNVEV in the germline V gene (reference sequence). The CDR3 DNA reads as TGTGCCAGCAGTTCGCCCTCGAGGGGCAGGGGGCGCGGAGCGGATACGCAGTATTTT. It codes for CASSSPSRGRGRGADTQYF.

This clonotype has only a few counts. V is TRBV24-1 and J is TRBJ2-4; D gene unclear. From germline, CDR1 is KGHDR and CDR2 SFDVKD. The CDR3 runs to 13 residues. Deletions cut 5 bases from V and 4 bases from J, with 8 bases between. CDR3 bases: TGTGCCACCAGTGGCTCTCGGAAAAACATTCAGTACTTC. Translation gives CATSGSRKNIQYF.

On this clonotype: Mismatch with germline at one junction end may stem from a read error. The chain couples TRBV29-1 to TRBJ2-1, with D perhaps TRBD1 (5 bases). Germline lookup yields CDR1 SQVTM and CDR2 ANQGSEA. There are 12 residues in the CDR3. CDR3 DNA sequence: TGCAGCGTTGAAGCAGGGTACAGTGAGCAGTTCTTC. It specifies CSVEAGYSEQFF.

This clonotype was found a few times. This sequence joins TRBV5-5 and TRBJ2-4; 8 nucleotides align to TRBD1. The DNA end lines up better with TRBJ2-7; the J call may be wrong. This CDR3 spans 14 amino acids. Germline-derived CDR1 and CDR2 are SGHKS and YYEKEE (reference sequence). CDR3: CASSRTGPTYEQYF. The CDR3 region has the DNA TGTGCCAGCAGCCGGACAGGGCCAACCTACGAGCAGTACTTC.

The chain employs TRBV20-1 and TRBJ2-7; 10 bases agree with TRBD2. This CDR3 has 16 amino acids. CDR1 and CDR2 (germline): DFQATT, SNEGSKA (reference sequence). V shed 5 bases, J shed 4 bases, and the junction held 14 bases outside the gene matches. The CDR3 region is CSAVRGWLAGVYEQYF. The CDR3 bases are TGCAGTGCTGTCAGAGGTTGGCTAGCGGGGGTTTACGAGCAGTACTTC.

This clonotype was observed a handful of times. This chain connects TRBV4-2 to TRBJ2-7; 8 nucleotides match TRBD1. With 1 base clipped from V and 3 bases from J, the junction kept 5 bases outside the gene matches. The germline V gene has CDR1 LGHNA and CDR2 YNFKEQ. The CDR3 length is 15 residues. CDR3 nucleotides: TGTGCCAGCAGCCAAGTCCAAGGACAGGGCTACGAGCAGTACTTC. Its translation: CASSQVQGQGYEQYF.

The genes are TRBV27 and TRBJ2-5; TRBD1 or TRBD2 may be the D gene (6 bases each). V was trimmed by 3 bases and J by 4 bases, leaving 12 bases between them. This CDR3 has 14 amino acids. The germline V gene encodes CDR1 MNHEY and CDR2 SMNVEV (reference sequence). CDR3 DNA sequence: TGTGCCAGCAGTTTTGGAGGGGGGTTAGAGACCCAGTACTTC. It yields the protein CASSFGGGLETQYF.

This rearrangement joins TRBV5-1 to TRBJ2-7; D may be TRBD2 (5 bases). The germline CDR1 and CDR2 sequences are SGHRS and YFSETQ. The CDR3 totals 14 residues. V was clipped by 4 bases and J by 5 bases, with 16 bases between them. The CDR3 nucleotides are TGCGCCAGCAGCGCCGAGGGAGTCGGGGACGAGCAGTACTTC. Protein product: CASSAEGVGDEQYF.

This clonotype appeared once. V and J are TRBV6-2 or TRBV6-3 and TRBJ2-2; 7 bases align to TRBD1. J lost 4 bases, V lost 6 bases, and 8 bases had no gene match. The CDR3 consists of 15 residues. The germline CDR1 and CDR2 sequences are MNHEY and SVGEGT. The CDR3 is CASSRRQGGTGELFF. CDR3 in DNA: TGTGCCAGCAGCCGTCGACAGGGCGGCACCGGGGAGCTGTTTTTT.

The CDR3, as DNA: TGTGCCAGCAGTTCAGGACAGTCCCAGGAGCAGTACTTC. Translating gives CASSSGQSQEQYF. The chain uses TRBV28 and TRBJ2-5; perhaps TRBD1 as D (6 bases). Germline V gene sequence: CDR1 MDHEN, CDR2 SYDVKM. The V and J ends lost 4 bases and 11 bases respectively, with 17 bases between them. The CDR3 is 13 amino acids. Full variable domain (outside the CDR3, taken from reference TRBV28 and TRBJ2-5): DVKVTQSSRYLVKRTGEKVFLECVQDMDHENMFWYRQDPGLGLRLIYFSYDVKMKEKGDIPEGYSVSREKKERFSLILESASTNQTSMYLCASSSGQSQEQYFGPGTRLLVL.

This clonotype has a handful of counts. The chain recombines TRBV5-1 with TRBJ2-7; no definite D call. Germline V lookup: CDR1 SGHRS, CDR2 YFSETQ. V was pared by 5 bases and J by 2 bases, with 14 bases between. The CDR3 loop spans 14 amino acids. The CDR3 nucleotides read TGCGCCAGCAGGACATTCGGTGTGACCTACGAGCAGTACTTC. Protein product: CASRTFGVTYEQYF.

The chain has TRBV5-6 and TRBJ2-4, with D unresolved. The tail of the sequence fits TRBJ2-7 better, so the J call may be wrong. CDR1 is SGHDT, CDR2 YYEEEE, per germline. This CDR3 comprises 15 residues. This chain's CDR3 is CASSLWGTLTYEQYF. The CDR3, as DNA: TGTGCCAGCAGCTTGTGGGGAACACTCACCTACGAGCAGTACTTC.

This clonotype has just a few counts. This rearrangement joins TRBV4-2 to TRBJ1-2, with D perhaps matching TRBD1 (5 bases). With 5 bases removed from V and 0 bases from J, the gap between germline ends came to 10 bases. CDR1 is LGHNA and CDR2 is YNFKEQ in the germline V gene. The CDR3 totals 14 residues. CDR3 region: CASSDRTANYGYTF. The CDR3 DNA sequence: TGTGCCAGCAGCGACAGAACCGCTAACTATGGCTACACCTTC.

This clonotype has only a few counts. The chain combines TRBV7-2 with TRBJ2-3, with D unresolved. The germline gives CDR1 SGHTA, CDR2 FQGNSA. Trimming took 4 bases from V and 1 from J, leaving 9 bases between them. This CDR3 comprises 14 residues. The CDR3 sequence is CASSSEDGTDTQYF. The CDR3 bases are TGTGCCAGCAGCTCTGAAGACGGCACAGATACGCAGTATTTT.